This T cell receptor beta chain was obtained from a study of tissue T cells after allogeneic stem cell transplantation (dated by TCRdb to between 2021 and 2024). Background for the entire study: The study profiled TCR beta repertoires across many tissues from research autopsies of patients with and without GVHD, plus mouse models of GVHD. The human arm was conducted as a prospective observational study, and neither blinding nor randomization was performed. General study outcomes and caveats: The study did not determine which tissue TCRs were alloreactive or antigen-specific, and some clones might have been persisting host cells. Within patients, how anatomically similar the tissues were was a key factor in shaping TCR repertoire composition, regardless of disease or transplant status. The patient cohort was small and varied clinically, and sampling depth was recognized as a limitation. Only a few T cell clones appeared in more than one patient, yet motif-based clustering showed tissue-specific repertoire signatures that were shared between patients. In both patients and mice, T cells from blood and spleen covered only a limited part of the TCR repertoire found in tissues.

The library was generated by the immunoSEQ multiplex PCR assay. TCRbeta CDR3 sequencing was done by Adaptive Biotechnologies at survey depth, reporting CDR3 sequences, V/J genes, productive frequency and template counts. TCR beta CDR3 regions were amplified from genomic DNA instead of RNA. Concerning the study's data processing: Jensen-Shannon divergence was used to quantify pairwise repertoire overlap between tissues, with a value of 1 indicating complete divergence and a value of 0 indicating identical repertoires. Tissues were grouped by single-linkage agglomerative hierarchical clustering of pairwise JSD values, and the clustering results were shown as dendrograms. GLIPH2 was run on all patient samples with simulation_depth 1000, kmer_min_depth 3, cdr3_length_cutoff 8, keeping groups with more than two unique CDR3s. A standardized tissue-overlap score was calculated by extrapolating Jaccard GLIPH-group overlap across patients to a standard repertoire size of 1000 clones. To look at how diversity was associated with clinical or experimental variables, linear mixed-effect models were used, with tissue treated as a fixed effect and individual treated as a random effect. TCRdb limited this immuneACCESS table to in-frame rearrangements with V and J called. A share of clones is missing; checked studies link under half to unresolved V genes, and the rest is unexplained. V, J and clone size derive from that table, while D and trimming were established from the DNA sequence. Counted in this sample were some 9,300 clones; around 33% of them appeared once. Together, the top ten hold approximately 5% of the sample.

Worth noting for this clone: The specificity of this receptor is unknown. Gene labels and germline sequences for this entry follow the mouse. The sequence runs out 1 residue before the end of the CDR3; the remainder is reconstructed from the germline J gene.

The meaning of the sample's time point label: mouse harvest day 14 after allogeneic transplant. Each mouse graft consisted of 10^7 T-cell-depleted bone marrow cells plus 10^6 splenic CD5+ T cells and was given by tail vein injection. A major MHC-mismatch B6 (H2b) into BALB/c (H2d) model was used to model mouse GVHD, and tissues were profiled at day 7 or 14. Mouse tissues and retro-orbital blood were harvested on day 7 or 14 post-transplant using separate sterile tools per animal; livers were flushed beforehand. Before genomic DNA isolation with the DNeasy Blood & Tissue Kit, mouse tissues were minced with razor blades in buffered saline. Sequences SGHLS (CDR1) and HYDKME (CDR2) are obtained from the germline V gene. V loses 2 bases of germline sequence and J loses 0 bases, and the interval between the two ends is 13 bases. CDR3 length: 16 amino acids, cysteine to phenylalanine. Only the CDR3 bases that were read are kept: 45 of them, in frame from base 1.

The specimen was skin. The sequence is built from TRBV12-2 and TRBJ1-3, with a tentative D gene TRBD1 over 5 matching bases. The sequence was collected from a female BALB/c mouse given C57BL/6 T cells with graft-versus-host disease after an allogeneic hematopoietic cell transplant. The CDR3 DNA, read in part, is TGTGCCAGCTCTCGTCAGGGTATCCTTTCTGGAAATACGCTCTAT. Its protein is CASSRQGILSGNTLY. The CDR3 as a whole reads CASSRQGILSGNTLYF.